Following are 16 T cell receptor beta chains from one sample sequenced in a study of response to subunit inactivated influenza vaccine. Each CDR3 protein gets one entry after TCRdb re-called the RT-PCR reads with MiXCR. The table has approximately 500,000 distinct CDR3 sequences, less than 25% seen once. The same data also went into a second study, on T cells expressing NK-cell markers. Per that paper: For TCR beta, cDNA was produced by 5'RACE template switching with UMIs.

Specimen: CD4+ T cells sorted from PBMCs, collected 11 to 12 days after vaccination. These receptors all come from a man aged 50 to 59 who received an inactivated influenza vaccine.

Note on this clonotype: The germline gene is not matched at one end of the junction; a read error may be the cause. The chain employs TRBV7-2 and TRBJ2-1, with D possibly being TRBD1 (6 bases). Germline CDR1 is SGHTA and CDR2 is FQGNSA. The CDR3 covers 15 residues. CDR3 DNA sequence: TGTGCCAGCTCCAGGACAGCAGGGTCCTACAAGGAGCAGTTCTTC. It specifies CASSRTAGSYKEQFF.

This chain joins TRBV20-1 and TRBJ1-3; D is unresolved. The CDR3 loop spans 13 amino acids. The germline gives CDR1 DFQATT, CDR2 SNEGSKA (reference sequence). Trimming stripped 0 bases from V and 2 bases from J, with 5 bases between. CDR3 nucleotides: TGCAGTGCTAGAGATTTTGCTGGAAACACCATATATTTT. It codes for CSARDFAGNTIYF.

This clonotype has just a few counts. The genes are TRBV28 and TRBJ2-2; 10 nucleotides agree with TRBD2. The V segment lost 5 bases and the J segment 5 bases; nucleotides outside the gene matches: 8. The CDR3 totals 16 residues. Germline V lookup: CDR1 MDHEN, CDR2 SYDVKM. As DNA, the CDR3 is TGTGCCAGCAGTACCCAACTAGCGGGAAGGACCGGGGAGCTGTTTTTT. Its protein product is CASSTQLAGRTGELFF.

This clonotype was seen a handful of times. This chain links TRBV10-1 with TRBJ2-7, with TRBD1 matching over 8 bases. V lost 5 bases, J lost 3 bases, and 12 bases stayed unmatched. CDR1 is WNHNN, CDR2 SYGVQD, per germline (reference sequence). This CDR3 has 16 amino acids. The CDR3 is CASSRNHRGSCYEQYF. Written as DNA, the CDR3 is TGCGCCAGCAGTCGGAACCACAGGGGGAGTTGCTACGAGCAGTACTTC.

The chain couples TRBV6-5 to TRBJ1-2; no clear D. This CDR3 is built from 11 residues. V was cut by 6 bases and J by 0 bases, with 2 bases left in between. Germline CDR1 reads MNHEY; CDR2 reads SVGAGI. DNA for the CDR3: TGTGCCAGCAGAGCTAACTATGGCTACACCTTC. Its protein product is CASRANYGYTF.

As to this clonotype: A read error is possible here, since a much larger clone lies one base away. The chain joins TRBV7-8 to TRBJ2-2, with 10 bases identical to TRBD2. Trimming cost V 4 bases and J 10 bases; bases outside gene matches: 12. The CDR3 has 16 residues. Looked up from germline, CDR1 is SGHVS and CDR2 is FQNEAQ. The CDR3 reads CASSSSSGGFAEELFF. The CDR3, as DNA: TGTGCCAGCAGCTCCTCTAGCGGGGGCTTCGCCGAGGAGCTGTTTTTT.

The rearrangement uses TRBV19 and TRBJ2-3; no clear D. V gave up 4 bases and J gave up 2 bases, with 16 bases separating them. The CDR3 totals 16 residues. CDR1 is LNHDA, CDR2 SQIVND, per germline (reference sequence). The DNA for the CDR3 is TGTGCCAGTAGTAAGGGAAAAACAATATACACAGATACGCAGTATTTT. Its translation is CASSKGKTIYTDTQYF.

The chain has TRBV6-5 and TRBJ2-3; 10 positions agree with TRBD1. Germline lookup yields CDR1 MNHEY and CDR2 SVGAGI. The ends lost 0 bases at V and 4 bases at J; junction bases unmatched: 4. CDR3 length: 16 amino acids. The CDR3 sequence is CASSYSRDRGSDTQYF. The CDR3 coding sequence is TGTGCCAGCAGTTACTCGAGGGACAGGGGTTCAGATACGCAGTATTTT.

This clonotype was seen many times. The CDR3 protein is CASTKDSTDTQYF. The CDR3 coding sequence is TGTGCCAGCACGAAAGACAGCACAGATACGCAGTATTTT. The chain carries TRBV6-1 and TRBJ2-3; D gene unclear. The germline V and J ends were trimmed by 7 bases and 0 bases, with 8 bases remaining between them. CDR1 is MNHNS and CDR2 is SASEGT in the germline V gene. CDR3 length: 13 residues.

V usage is TRBV5-6 and J usage is TRBJ1-4, with D possibly TRBD1 on 5 matching bases. Germline CDR1 SGHDT, CDR2 YYEEEE. Deletions cut 2 bases from V and 10 bases from J, with 9 bases between. The CDR3 has 12 amino acids. CDR3 in amino acids: CASSLGEGKLFF. The CDR3, as DNA: TGTGCCAGCAGCTTAGGGGAAGGAAAACTGTTTTTT.

This clonotype appeared a few times. The rearrangement uses TRBV6-2 or TRBV6-3 and TRBJ2-1, with no clear D. From germline, CDR1 is MNHEY and CDR2 SVGEGT. The CDR3 is 15 residues long. V lost 5 bases to trimming and J lost 0 bases, with 11 bases between them. CDR3 protein: CASSISRSSYNEQFF. CDR3 nucleotide sequence: TGTGCCAGCAGTATAAGCCGGAGCTCCTACAATGAGCAGTTCTTC.

Only a few counts were recorded for this clonotype. The chain couples TRBV4-2 to TRBJ1-4; tentative D call: TRBD1 (5 bases). In germline, CDR1 is LGHNA, CDR2 YNFKEQ. CDR3 length: 15 residues. V was trimmed by 1 base and J by 8 bases, leaving 14 bases between them. As DNA, the CDR3 is TGTGCCAGCAGCCAAGTCGCCAGGGTGGAGGAAAAACTGTTTTTT. Protein product: CASSQVARVEEKLFF.

This clonotype appeared a few times. The conserved closing phenylalanine or tryptophan is absent in this CDR3, likely reflecting a read error. No DNA is shown, since the ends of the CDR3 on it are uncertain; the CDR3 is the one TCRdb lists. The CDR3 loop is CASSLGWDSIL. The V call is TRBV5-6, the J call TRBJ1-1; the table's D call TRBD1 went unverified against the DNA. The germline V gene has CDR1 SGHDT and CDR2 YYEEEE. The CDR3 extends over 11 residues, inclusive of both ends.

This clonotype was observed at least ten times. The genes are TRBV4-2 and TRBJ2-3, with D possibly being TRBD2 (7 bases). Germline V gene sequence: CDR1 LGHNA, CDR2 YNFKEQ. This CDR3 region has 17 residues. V dropped 1 base and J dropped 1 base, with 15 bases sitting between them. This CDR3 reads CASSQGDGGPGTDTQYF. The DNA of the CDR3 is TGTGCCAGCAGCCAAGGAGACGGGGGGCCTGGCACAGATACGCAGTATTTT.

The chain employs TRBV19 and TRBJ2-3; perhaps TRBD1 as D (5 bases). Germline V gene data show CDR1 as LNHDA and CDR2 as SQIVND (reference sequence). With 7 bases removed from V and 1 base from J, the gap between germline ends came to 12 bases. This CDR3 region has 14 residues. The CDR3 DNA is TGTGCCAGTACCTGGGGCAGGGGCACAGATACGCAGTATTTT. Translating gives CASTWGRGTDTQYF.

The CDR3 reads CATNPREGVNTEAFF. CDR3 coding DNA: TGTGCCACAAACCCACGGGAGGGGGTGAACACTGAAGCTTTCTTT. The V gene is TRBV10-3, the J gene TRBJ1-1; TRBD1 is a possible D gene (6 bases). Germline V CDR1 and CDR2: ENHRY, SYGVKD. The CDR3 extends over 15 amino acids. The germline V and J ends were trimmed by 10 bases and 0 bases, with 18 bases remaining between them.